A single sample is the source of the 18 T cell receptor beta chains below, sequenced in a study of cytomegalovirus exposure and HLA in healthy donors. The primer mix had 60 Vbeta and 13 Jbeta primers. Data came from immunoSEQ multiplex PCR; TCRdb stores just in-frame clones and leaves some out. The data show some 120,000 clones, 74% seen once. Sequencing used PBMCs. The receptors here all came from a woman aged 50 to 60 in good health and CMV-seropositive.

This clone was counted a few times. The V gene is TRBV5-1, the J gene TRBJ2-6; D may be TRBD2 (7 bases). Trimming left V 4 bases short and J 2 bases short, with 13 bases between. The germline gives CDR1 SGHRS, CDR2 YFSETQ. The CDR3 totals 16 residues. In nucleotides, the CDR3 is TGCGCCAGCAGCGCCGGGGGGCTTGCTGGGGCCAACGTCCTGACTTTC. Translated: CASSAGGLAGANVLTF.

CDR3 region: CASRLPRGEGYGYTF. CDR3 nucleotides: TGCGCCAGCAGACTACCACGAGGGGAGGGGTATGGCTACACCTTC. The gene calls are TRBV23-1 and TRBJ1-2, with D possibly matching TRBD1 (5 bases). TRBV23-1 is given ORF status, its function remaining uncertain. Trimming took off 6 bases at V and 5 bases at J, with 19 bases between the two ends. The CDR3 totals 15 residues.

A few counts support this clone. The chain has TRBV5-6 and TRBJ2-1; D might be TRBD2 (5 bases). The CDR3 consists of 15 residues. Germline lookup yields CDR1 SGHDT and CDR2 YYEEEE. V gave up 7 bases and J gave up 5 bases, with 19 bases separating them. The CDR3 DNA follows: TGTGCCAGCGGAACTAGGGTCCGTCGGGACAATGAGCAGTTCTTC. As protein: CASGTRVRRDNEQFF.

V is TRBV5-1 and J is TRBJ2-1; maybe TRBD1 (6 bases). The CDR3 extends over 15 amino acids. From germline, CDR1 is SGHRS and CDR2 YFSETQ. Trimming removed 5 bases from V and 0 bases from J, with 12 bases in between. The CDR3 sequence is CASRGEGGSYNEQFF. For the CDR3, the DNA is TGCGCCAGCAGAGGGGAAGGGGGCTCCTACAATGAGCAGTTCTTC.

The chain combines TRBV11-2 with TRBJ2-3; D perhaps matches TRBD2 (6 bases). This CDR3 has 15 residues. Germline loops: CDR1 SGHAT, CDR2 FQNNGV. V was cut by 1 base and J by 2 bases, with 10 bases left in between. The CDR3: CASSLGTGDTDTQYF. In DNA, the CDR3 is TGTGCCAGCAGCTTAGGAACGGGGGACACAGATACGCAGTATTTT.

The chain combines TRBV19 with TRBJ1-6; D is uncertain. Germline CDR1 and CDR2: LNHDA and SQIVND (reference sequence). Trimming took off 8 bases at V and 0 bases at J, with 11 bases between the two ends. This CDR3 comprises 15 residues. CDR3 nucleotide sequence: TGTGCCAGTCGTCTAGGGAGCTCCTATAATTCACCCCTCCACTTT. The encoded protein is CASRLGSSYNSPLHF.

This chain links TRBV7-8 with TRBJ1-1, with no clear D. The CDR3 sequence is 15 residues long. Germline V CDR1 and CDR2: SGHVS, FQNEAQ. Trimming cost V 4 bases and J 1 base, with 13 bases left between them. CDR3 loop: CASSSSLVRNTEAFF. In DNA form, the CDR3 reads TGTGCCAGCAGCTCGTCCTTAGTTAGGAACACTGAAGCTTTCTTT.

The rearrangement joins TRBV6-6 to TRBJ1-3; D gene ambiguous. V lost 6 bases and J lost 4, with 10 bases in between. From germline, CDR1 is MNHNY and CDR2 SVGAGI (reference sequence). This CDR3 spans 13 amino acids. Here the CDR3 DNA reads TGTGCCAGCAGCGTAGCGCGAGGAAACACCATATATTTT. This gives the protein CASSVARGNTIYF.

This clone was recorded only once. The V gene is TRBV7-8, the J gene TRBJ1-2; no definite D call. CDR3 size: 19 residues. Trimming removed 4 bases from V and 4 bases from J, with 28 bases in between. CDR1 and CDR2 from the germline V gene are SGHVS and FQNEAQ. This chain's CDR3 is CASSSPTVMVHRVPYGYTF. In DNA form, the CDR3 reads TGTGCCAGCAGCTCTCCCACCGTGATGGTTCATCGGGTCCCCTATGGCTACACCTTC.

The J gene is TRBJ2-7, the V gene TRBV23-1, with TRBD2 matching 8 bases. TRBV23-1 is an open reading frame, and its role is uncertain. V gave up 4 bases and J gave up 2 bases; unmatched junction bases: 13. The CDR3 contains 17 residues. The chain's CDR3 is CASSLRSGGRHPYEQYF. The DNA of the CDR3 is TGCGCCAGCAGTCTACGGAGCGGGGGACGCCACCCCTACGAGCAGTACTTC.

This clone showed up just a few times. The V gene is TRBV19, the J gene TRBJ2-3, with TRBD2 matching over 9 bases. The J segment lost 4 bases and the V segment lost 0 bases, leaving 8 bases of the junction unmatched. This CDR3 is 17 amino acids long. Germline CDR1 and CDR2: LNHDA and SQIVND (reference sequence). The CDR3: CASSIDGGGGAADTQYF. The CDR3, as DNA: TGTGCCAGTAGTATAGATGGTGGCGGGGGGGCAGCAGATACGCAGTATTTT.

CDR3 DNA sequence: TGCGCCAGCACCGGACAGGGCCACGGGGAGCTGTTTTTT. Amino acid sequence: CASTGQGHGELFF. This rearrangement joins TRBV4-1 to TRBJ2-2, with 8 nucleotides matching TRBD1. Trimming removed 7 bases from V and 7 bases from J; junction bases left unmatched: 5. CDR1 MGHRA and CDR2 YSYEKL come from the germline V gene. CDR3 size: 13 residues.

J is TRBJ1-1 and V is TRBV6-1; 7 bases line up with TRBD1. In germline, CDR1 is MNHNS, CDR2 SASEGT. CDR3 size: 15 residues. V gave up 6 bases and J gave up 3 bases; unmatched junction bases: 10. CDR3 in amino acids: CASSRDSLPDTEAFF. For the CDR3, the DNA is TGTGCCAGCAGCCGGGACAGCCTACCGGACACTGAAGCTTTCTTT.

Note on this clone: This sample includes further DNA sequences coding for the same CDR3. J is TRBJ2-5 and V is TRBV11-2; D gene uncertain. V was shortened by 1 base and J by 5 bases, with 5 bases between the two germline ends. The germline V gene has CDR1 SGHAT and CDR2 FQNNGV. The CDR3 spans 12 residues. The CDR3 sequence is CASSLARETQYF. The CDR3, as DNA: TGTGCCAGCAGCTTAGCGAGGGAGACCCAGTACTTC. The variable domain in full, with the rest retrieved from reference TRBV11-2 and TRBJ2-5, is EAGVAQSPRYKIIEKRQSVAFWCNPISGHATLYWYQQILGQGPKLLIQFQNNGVVDDSQLPKDRFSAERLKGVDSTLKIQPAKLEDSAVYLCASSLARETQYFGPGTRLLVL.

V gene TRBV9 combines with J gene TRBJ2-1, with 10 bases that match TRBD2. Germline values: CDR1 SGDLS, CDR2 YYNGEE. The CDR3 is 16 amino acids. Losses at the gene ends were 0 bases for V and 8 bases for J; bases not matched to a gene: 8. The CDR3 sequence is CASSVVGAGGHDEQFF. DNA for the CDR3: TGTGCCAGCAGCGTAGTCGGAGCGGGGGGGCATGATGAGCAGTTCTTC.

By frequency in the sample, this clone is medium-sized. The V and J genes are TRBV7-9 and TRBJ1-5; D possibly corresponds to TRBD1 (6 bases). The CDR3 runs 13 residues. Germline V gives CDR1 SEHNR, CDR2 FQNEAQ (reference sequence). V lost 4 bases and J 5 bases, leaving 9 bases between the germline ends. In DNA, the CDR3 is TGTGCCAGCAGCTCACAGGGTCATCAGCCCCAGCATTTT. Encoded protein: CASSSQGHQPQHF.

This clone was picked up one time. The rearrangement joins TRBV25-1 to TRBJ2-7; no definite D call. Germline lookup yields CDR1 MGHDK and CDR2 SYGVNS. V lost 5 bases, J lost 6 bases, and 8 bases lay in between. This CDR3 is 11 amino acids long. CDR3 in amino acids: CASSRVSEQYF. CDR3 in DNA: TGTGCCAGCAGTCGGGTTTCCGAGCAGTACTTC.

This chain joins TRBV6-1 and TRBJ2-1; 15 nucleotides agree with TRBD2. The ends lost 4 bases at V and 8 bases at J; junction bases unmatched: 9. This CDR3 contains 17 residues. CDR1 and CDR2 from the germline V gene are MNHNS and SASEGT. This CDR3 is CASSGGLAGGPWDEQFF. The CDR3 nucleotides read TGTGCCAGCAGTGGAGGACTAGCGGGGGGGCCGTGGGATGAGCAGTTCTTC.